This T cell receptor beta chain was sequenced for a study of blood T cell repertoires in COVID-19. Germline-derived CDR1 and CDR2 are SGHTS and YDEGEE. V shed 7 bases, J shed 0 bases, and the junction held 12 bases outside the gene matches. The CDR3 spans 17 residues. Sequenced by immunoSEQ multiplex PCR; TCRdb stores in-frame clones only, minus some. The sample yields about 300,000 clones, roughly 85% seen once. The sample holds one count of this clone. The specimen was PBMCs or T cells enriched from blood (not recorded which). The receptor's source is a woman under 40 who had recovered from COVID-19. This chain uses TRBV5-8 with TRBJ1-4, with TRBD1 matching over 7 bases. The CDR3 nucleotides read TGTGCCAGCGGGAAACAGGGGAACAACCCAACTAATGAAAAACTGTTTTTT. It codes for CASGKQGNNPTNEKLFF.